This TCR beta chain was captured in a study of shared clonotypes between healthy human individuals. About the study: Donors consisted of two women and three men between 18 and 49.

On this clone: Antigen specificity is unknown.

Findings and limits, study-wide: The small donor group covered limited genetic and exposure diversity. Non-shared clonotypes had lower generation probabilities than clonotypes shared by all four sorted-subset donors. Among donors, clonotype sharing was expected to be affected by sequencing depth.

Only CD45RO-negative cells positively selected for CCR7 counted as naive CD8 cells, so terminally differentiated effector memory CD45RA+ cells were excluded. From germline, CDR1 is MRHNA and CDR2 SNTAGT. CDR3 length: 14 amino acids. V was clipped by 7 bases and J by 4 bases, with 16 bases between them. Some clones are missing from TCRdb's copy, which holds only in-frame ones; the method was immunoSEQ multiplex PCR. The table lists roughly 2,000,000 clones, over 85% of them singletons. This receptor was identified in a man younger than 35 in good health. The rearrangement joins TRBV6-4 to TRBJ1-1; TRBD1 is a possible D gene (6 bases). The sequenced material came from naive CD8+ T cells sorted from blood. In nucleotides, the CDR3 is TGTGCCAGCATGAATTCGGGGGCAGGCACTGAAGCTTTCTTT. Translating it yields CASMNSGAGTEAFF.